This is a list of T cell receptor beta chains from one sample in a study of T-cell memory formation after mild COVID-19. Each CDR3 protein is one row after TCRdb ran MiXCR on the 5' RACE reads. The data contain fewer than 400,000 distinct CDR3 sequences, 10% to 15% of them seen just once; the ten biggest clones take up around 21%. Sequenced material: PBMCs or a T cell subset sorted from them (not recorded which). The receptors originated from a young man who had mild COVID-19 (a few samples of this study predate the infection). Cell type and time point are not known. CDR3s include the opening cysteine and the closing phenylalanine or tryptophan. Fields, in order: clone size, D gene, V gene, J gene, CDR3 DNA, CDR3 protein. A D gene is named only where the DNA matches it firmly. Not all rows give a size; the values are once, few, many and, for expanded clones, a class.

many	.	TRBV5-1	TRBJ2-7	TGCGCCAGCAGCCCGGGAGGGACAGTAACTACGGGGCAGTACTTC	CASSPGGTVTTGQYF
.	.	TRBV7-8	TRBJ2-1	TGTGCCAGCAGCCAAGGGTCAGCGGGCAGAGAGCAGTTCTTC	CASSQGSAGREQFF
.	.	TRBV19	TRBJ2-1	TGTGCCAGCCGACAGCGGCCCCTCTATGAGCAGTTCTTC	CASRQRPLYEQFF
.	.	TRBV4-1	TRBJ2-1	TGCGCCAGCAGCCAGAGCTCCTACAATGAGCAGTTCTTC	CASSQSSYNEQFF
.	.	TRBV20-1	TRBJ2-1	TGCAGTGCTAGACAGTACAATGAGCAGTTCTTC	CSARQYNEQFF
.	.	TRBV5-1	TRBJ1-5	TGCGCCAGCAGCTCAGGGGAGGGGAGCAATCAGCCCCAGCATTTT	CASSSGEGSNQPQHF
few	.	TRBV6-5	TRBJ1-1	TGTGCCAGCAGTTACTCGGGCCTATTCAACACTGAAGCTTTCTTT	CASSYSGLFNTEAFF
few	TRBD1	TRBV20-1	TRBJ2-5	TGCAGTTCCCCGATCCAGGGGGTTATAGAGACCCAGTACTTC	CSSPIQGVIETQYF
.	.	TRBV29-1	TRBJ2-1	TGCAGCGTTTCCCAGGTTAATGAGCAGTTCTTC	CSVSQVNEQFF
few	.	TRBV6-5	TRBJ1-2	TGTGCCAGCAGTTACTCAAGGACGGATGGCTACACCTTC	CASSYSRTDGYTF
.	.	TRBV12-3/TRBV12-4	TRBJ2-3	TGTGCCAGCAGTTTTGTCATGTGGGGGCGCACAGATACGCAGTATTTT	CASSFVMWGRTDTQYF
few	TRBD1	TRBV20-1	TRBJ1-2	TGCAGTGCTTCAGGGGGGGTCTATGGCTACACCTTC	CSASGGVYGYTF
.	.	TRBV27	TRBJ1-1	TGTGCCAGCAGTCCCTTGTTGAACACTGAAGCTTTCTTT	CASSPLLNTEAFF
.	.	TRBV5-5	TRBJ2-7	TGTGCCAGCAGTACTATAGCCTACGAGCAGTACTTC	CASSTIAYEQYF
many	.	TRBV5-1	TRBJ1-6	TGCGCCAGCAGCTCGGGGACGCCGAGCTCCTATAATTCACCCCTCCACTTT	CASSSGTPSSYNSPLHF
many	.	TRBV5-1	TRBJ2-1	TGCGCCAGCAGCTTACAGGGTATCTACAATGAGCAGTTCTTC	CASSLQGIYNEQFF
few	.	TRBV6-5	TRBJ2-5	TGTGCCAGCAGTTACTCGGGCGGAACGGAGGAGACCCAGTACTTC	CASSYSGGTEETQYF
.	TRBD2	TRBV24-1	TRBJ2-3	TGTGCCACCTCCAGTGCTAGCGGGAGCACAGATACGCAGTATTTT	CATSSASGSTDTQYF
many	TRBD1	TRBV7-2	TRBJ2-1	TGTGCCAGCCGACGTAGCGGACAGGGCTTAAATGAGCAGTTCTTC	CASRRSGQGLNEQFF
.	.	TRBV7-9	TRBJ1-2	TGTGCCAGCCGGCAGGGCCTCTATGGCTACACCTTC	CASRQGLYGYTF
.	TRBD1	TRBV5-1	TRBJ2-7	TGCGCCAGCCGGACAGGGCTGGAGCAGTACTTC	CASRTGLEQYF
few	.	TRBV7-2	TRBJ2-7	TGTGCCAGTGTCGGGGTCGAGGAATACGAGCAGTACTTC	CASVGVEEYEQYF
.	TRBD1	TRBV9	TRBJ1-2	TGTGCCAGCAGCCGGCCTTACCGGGACAGAGGCAACTATGGCTACACCTTC	CASSRPYRDRGNYGYTF
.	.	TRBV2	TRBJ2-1	TGTGCCAGCAGTGTAGGGCCTCAAGGGAATGAGCAGTTCTTC	CASSVGPQGNEQFF
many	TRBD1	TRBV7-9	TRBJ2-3	TGTGCCAGCAGCCATTCGACAGGGGGAACAGATACGCAGTATTTT	CASSHSTGGTDTQYF
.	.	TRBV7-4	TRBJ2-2	TGTGCAAGCTGGCAGGAAAACACAGGGAAGCTGTTTTTT	CASWQENTGKLFF
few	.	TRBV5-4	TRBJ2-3	TGTGCCAGCAGCTTGGCTTGGGGGCGGGGCACAGATACGCAGTATTTT	CASSLAWGRGTDTQYF
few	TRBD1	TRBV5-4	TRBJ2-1	TGTGCCAGCAGTTTGGACAGGGCTAAATACAATGAGCAGTTCTTC	CASSLDRAKYNEQFF
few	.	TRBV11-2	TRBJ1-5	TGTGCCAGCTCTAAAGGGACATCAGAGAGTCAGCCCCAGCATTTT	CASSKGTSESQPQHF
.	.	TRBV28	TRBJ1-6	TGTGCCAGCAGCCAAGAGGAGGTTGGTAATTCACCCCTCCACTTT	CASSQEEVGNSPLHF
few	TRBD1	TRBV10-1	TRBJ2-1	TGCGCCAGCAGTCCGGGACAGGGGGCTTCTGAGCAGTTCTTC	CASSPGQGASEQFF
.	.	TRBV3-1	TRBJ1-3	TGTGCCAGCAGCCAACCGCCCGGGACGGCTGGAAACACCATATATTTT	CASSQPPGTAGNTIYF